The text below deals with one T cell receptor beta chain. Its target is unknown. The CDR3 consists of 15 residues. Germline CDR1 reads SNHLY; CDR2 reads FYNNEI. The ends were cut back, 5 bases at V and 9 bases at J, with 20 bases in the middle. Reverse transcription of all isolated RNA meant that expressed TCRB transcripts were sequenced. Generated by immunoSEQ multiplex PCR, the TCRdb table keeps only in-frame clones and is missing some. The table shows some 220,000 clones, with about a tenth occurring only once. The entry originates in a study of beta chain features in type 1 diabetes. Study-level results: Relative to healthy donors, patients appeared to have naive, central memory and Treg TCRB repertoires that were more similar.

The genes are TRBV2 and TRBJ2-1; D tentatively reads TRBD1 or TRBD2 (5 bases each). This receptor was obtained from a young man in good health. Sequencing input: central memory CD4+ T cells from blood. The CDR3 loop reads CASSRDRSSRGEQFF. In nucleotides, the CDR3 is TGTGCCAGCAGTCGGGACCGCTCCTCTCGGGGTGAGCAGTTCTTC.